What follows describes a single TCR beta chain. Antigen unknown. The record originates from a study of cytomegalovirus exposure and HLA in healthy donors. Study information: A preliminary data release comprised approximately 85 million unique TCRs obtained from HLA-typed donors. Study results and caveats: With high specificity and sensitivity, the classifier reportedly diagnosed cytomegalovirus status.

The PCR employed 60 Vbeta primers together with 13 Jbeta primers. TCRdb's table, derived via immunoSEQ multiplex PCR, lists solely in-frame clones and lacks some. Of 150,000 to 200,000 clones in the sample, roughly four fifths were seen once. The germline V gene has CDR1 SGHNT and CDR2 YYREEE (reference sequence). The CDR3 loop spans 13 amino acids. The V gene lost 0 bases and the J gene lost 7 bases, with 10 bases spanning the gap. Sample: PBMCs. The TCR originated in a middle-aged man in good health and CMV-seropositive. V is TRBV5-4 and J is TRBJ2-5; D possibly corresponds to TRBD2 (6 bases). The CDR3 DNA follows: TGTGCCAGCAGCTTGGCCGGGGGAGGGACCCAGTACTTC. Its protein product is CASSLAGGGTQYF. Full variable domain (rest looked up from reference TRBV5-4 and TRBJ2-5): ETGVTQSPTHLIKTRGQQVTLRCSSQSGHNTVSWYQQALGQGPQFIFQYYREEENGRGNFPPRFSGLQFPNYSSELNVNALELDDSALYLCASSLAGGGTQYFGPGTRLLVL.